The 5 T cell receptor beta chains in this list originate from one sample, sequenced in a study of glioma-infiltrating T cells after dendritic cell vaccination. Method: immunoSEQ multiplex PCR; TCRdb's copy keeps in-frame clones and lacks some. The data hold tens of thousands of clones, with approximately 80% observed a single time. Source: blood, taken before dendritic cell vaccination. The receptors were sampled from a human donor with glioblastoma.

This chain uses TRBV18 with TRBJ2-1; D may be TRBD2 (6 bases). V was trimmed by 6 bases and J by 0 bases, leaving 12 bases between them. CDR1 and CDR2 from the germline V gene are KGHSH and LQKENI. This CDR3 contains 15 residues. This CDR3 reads CASSPRGSSYNEQFF. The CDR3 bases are TGTGCCAGCTCCCCTCGGGGGAGCTCCTACAATGAGCAGTTCTTC.

The CDR3 nucleotides are TGTGCCAGCATCCCCAGGGTAGGACTAGGCTACAATGAGCAGTTCTTC. It specifies CASIPRVGLGYNEQFF. The chain carries TRBV28 and TRBJ2-1; 7 bases are a match to TRBD2. V shed 7 bases and J 3 bases; nucleotides not matched to a gene: 12. CDR3 length: 16 residues. Germline V gene sequence: CDR1 MDHEN, CDR2 SYDVKM.

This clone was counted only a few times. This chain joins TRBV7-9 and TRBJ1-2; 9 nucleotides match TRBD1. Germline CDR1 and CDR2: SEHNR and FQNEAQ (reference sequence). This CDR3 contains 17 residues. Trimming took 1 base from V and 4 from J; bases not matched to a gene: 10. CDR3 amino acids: CASSLGSVTGGFYGYTF. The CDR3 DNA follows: TGTGCCAGCAGCTTAGGTAGTGTGACAGGGGGATTCTATGGCTACACCTTC.

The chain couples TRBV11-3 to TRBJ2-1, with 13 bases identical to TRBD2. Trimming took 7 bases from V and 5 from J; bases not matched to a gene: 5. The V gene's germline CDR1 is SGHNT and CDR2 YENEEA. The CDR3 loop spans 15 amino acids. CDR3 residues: CASTRGLAGDNEQFF. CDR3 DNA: TGTGCCAGCACCCGCGGACTAGCGGGAGACAATGAGCAGTTCTTC.

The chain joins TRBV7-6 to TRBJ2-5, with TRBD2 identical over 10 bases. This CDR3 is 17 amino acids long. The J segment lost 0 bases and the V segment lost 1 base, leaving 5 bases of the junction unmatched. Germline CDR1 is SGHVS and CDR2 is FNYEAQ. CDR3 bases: TGTGCCAGCAGCTTAGGCGTACTAGCGGGAAACCAAGAGACCCAGTACTTC. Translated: CASSLGVLAGNQETQYF.